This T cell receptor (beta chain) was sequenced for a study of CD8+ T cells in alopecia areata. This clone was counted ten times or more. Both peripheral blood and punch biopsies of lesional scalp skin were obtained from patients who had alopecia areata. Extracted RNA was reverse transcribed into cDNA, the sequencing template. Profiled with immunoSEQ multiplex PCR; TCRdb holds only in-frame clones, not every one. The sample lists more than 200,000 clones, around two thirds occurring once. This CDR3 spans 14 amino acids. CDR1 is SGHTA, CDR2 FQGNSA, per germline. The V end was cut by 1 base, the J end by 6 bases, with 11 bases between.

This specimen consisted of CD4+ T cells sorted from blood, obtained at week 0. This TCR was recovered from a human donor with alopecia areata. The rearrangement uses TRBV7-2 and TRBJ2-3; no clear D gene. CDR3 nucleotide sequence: TGTGCCAGCAGCTTAGTCCTCCTTAGTGATACGCAGTATTTT. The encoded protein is CASSLVLLSDTQYF. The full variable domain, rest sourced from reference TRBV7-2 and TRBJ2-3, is GAGVSQSPSNKVTEKGKDVELRCDPISGHTALYWYRQSLGQGLEFLIYFQGNSAPDKSGLPSDRFSAERTGGSVSTLTIQRTQQEDSAVYLCASSLVLLSDTQYFGPGTRLTVL.